Below are 14 T cell receptor beta chains sequenced from a single sample in a study of CD8+CD57+ T cells in acquired aplastic anemia. Genomic DNA templated the TCR beta VDJ and CDR3 profiling. Using its own MiXCR run on the reads, TCRdb lists one record per CDR3 protein. The table has about 180,000 distinct CDR3 sequences, about 44% seen once. All patients picked for sequencing had shown, by flow cytometry, an expansion of CD8+CD57+ cells. Sequencing input: sorted CD4+, CD8+, or CD8+CD57+ T cells (not recorded which) from PBMCs. The receptors here all came from a human donor with aplastic anemia.

V and J are TRBV2 and TRBJ1-5, with D possibly matching TRBD1 (5 bases). The V end lost 3 bases, the J end lost 4 bases, and 7 bases lay between the germline ends. The germline V gene has CDR1 SNHLY and CDR2 FYNNEI. The CDR3 spans 13 residues. This CDR3 reads CASSDRDNQPQHF. The CDR3, as DNA: TGTGCCAGCAGTGACAGGGATAATCAGCCCCAGCATTTT.

This clonotype was detected ten times or more. The V and J genes are TRBV20-1 and TRBJ2-7, with D perhaps matching TRBD1 (6 bases). Per germline, CDR1 DFQATT and CDR2 SNEGSKA (reference sequence). CDR3 length equals 13 residues. Between the trimmed V and J ends, which lost 4 bases and 5 bases, there was a span of 15 bases. This CDR3 is CSATLFRGHEQYF. The CDR3 DNA reads as TGCAGTGCTACTCTCTTCAGGGGCCACGAGCAGTACTTC.

This clonotype was seen more than once but under ten times. In nucleotides, the CDR3 is TGCAGCGTCCAGGGGGGGTTCGGGGTTAGGACTGAAGCTTTCTTT. As protein: CSVQGGFGVRTEAFF. The chain carries TRBV29-1 and TRBJ1-1, with 7 bases matching TRBD1. This CDR3 region has 15 residues. V gave up 6 bases and J gave up 5 bases; unmatched junction bases: 15. Germline V gene data show CDR1 as SQVTM and CDR2 as ANQGSEA.

This clonotype was picked up many times. V gene TRBV2 combines with J gene TRBJ2-7; D is uncertain. The ends were cut back, 8 bases at V and 0 bases at J, with 11 bases in the middle. The germline V gene has CDR1 SNHLY and CDR2 FYNNEI. CDR3 length equals 13 residues. The CDR3 is CASLSASSYEQYF. CDR3 coding DNA: TGTGCCAGCTTGTCTGCAAGCTCCTACGAGCAGTACTTC. The complete variable domain, with remaining parts taken from reference TRBV2 and TRBJ2-7, reads EPEVTQTPSHQVTQMGQEVILRCVPISNHLYFYWYRQILGQKVEFLVSFYNNEISEKSEIFDDQFSVERPDGSNFTLKIRSTKLEDSAMYFCASLSASSYEQYFGPGTRLTVT.

The sample holds many counts of this clonotype. The chain combines TRBV5-4 with TRBJ2-7, with 7 nucleotides matching TRBD1. The germline V gene encodes CDR1 SGHNT and CDR2 YYREEE (reference sequence). The J segment lost 6 bases and the V segment lost 3 bases, leaving 12 bases of the junction unmatched. This CDR3 contains 15 residues. CDR3 loop: CASSSKTGVFGEQYF. DNA for the CDR3: TGTGCCAGCAGCTCCAAAACAGGGGTTTTTGGCGAGCAGTACTTC.

The chain carries TRBV20-1 and TRBJ2-1, with D unclear. Deletions cut 3 bases from V and 2 bases from J, with 11 bases between. The germline gives CDR1 DFQATT, CDR2 SNEGSKA (reference sequence). The CDR3 is 14 residues long. Here the CDR3 DNA reads TGCAGTGCTAGTGGGCCCGATACCTACAATGAGCAGTTCTTC. Its protein is CSASGPDTYNEQFF.

In the case of this clonotype: At one end the junction does not follow the germline gene, possibly because of a read error. The V and J genes are TRBV25-1 and TRBJ1-4, with D maybe TRBD1 (5 bases). CDR1 is MGHDK and CDR2 is SYGVNS in the germline V gene. The CDR3 consists of 15 residues. CDR3 nucleotide sequence: TGTGCCAGCAGTGATCTGGGGCCGACTAGTGAAAAACTGTTTTTT. It specifies CASSDLGPTSEKLFF.

The genes are TRBV7-9 and TRBJ2-7, with D unclear. CDR1 and CDR2 from the germline V gene are SEHNR and FQNEAQ (reference sequence). V dropped 2 bases and J dropped 4 bases, with 9 bases sitting between them. The CDR3 length is 13 residues. This CDR3 is CASSLSQQYEQYF. The CDR3 coding sequence is TGTGCCAGCAGCTTATCCCAGCAGTACGAGCAGTACTTC.

The CDR3 region is CASSEARDNEQFF. In nucleotides, the CDR3 is TGTGCCAGCAGCGAGGCGAGGGACAATGAGCAGTTCTTC. The rearrangement joins TRBV7-8 to TRBJ2-1, with a possible D match to TRBD2 (5 bases). This CDR3 contains 13 residues. Germline V gene sequence: CDR1 SGHVS, CDR2 FQNEAQ. The V end was cut by 5 bases, the J end by 5 bases, with 10 bases between.

Points on this clonotype: A much larger clone lies one base from this, so it may be a read error. In DNA, the CDR3 is TGTGCCGGCAGTGACGACAGCTTCAATCAGCCCCAGCATTTT. This sequence encodes CAGSDDSFNQPQHF. The chain joins TRBV2 to TRBJ1-5, with D maybe TRBD1 (5 bases). The germline CDR1 and CDR2 sequences are SNHLY and FYNNEI. The CDR3 runs to 14 residues. Full variable domain (outside the CDR3, taken from reference TRBV2 and TRBJ1-5): EPEVTQTPSHQVTQMGQEVILRCVPISNHLYFYWYRQILGQKVEFLVSFYNNEISEKSEIFDDQFSVERPDGSNFTLKIRSTKLEDSAMYFCAGSDDSFNQPQHFGDGTRLSIL.

Comment on this clonotype: Possible read error: a much larger clone is one base away. This rearrangement joins TRBV6-1 to TRBJ2-7; the D is unclear. Deletions cut 8 bases from V and 2 bases from J, with 13 bases between. This CDR3 contains 13 residues. Germline V lookup: CDR1 MNHNS, CDR2 SASEGT. In DNA, the CDR3 is TGTGCCAGCGTCGGTCTAAATGCCTACGAGCAGTACTTC. Its protein product is CASVGLNAYEQYF.

This clonotype was detected a few times. V is TRBV10-3 and J is TRBJ2-1; D may be TRBD1 (6 bases). V lost 6 bases and J lost 3, with 15 bases in between. The CDR3 extends over 15 amino acids. Germline V gene data show CDR1 as ENHRY and CDR2 as SYGVKD. CDR3 sequence (DNA): TGTGCCATCAGATCTCCGGGACAAGACTACAATGAGCAGTTCTTC. Translating gives CAIRSPGQDYNEQFF.

As to this clonotype: Its ends do not fully match the called genes, so a read error is possible. This chain joins TRBV10-3 and TRBJ2-2; 11 bases fit TRBD2. The germline gives CDR1 ENHRY, CDR2 SYGVKD. This CDR3 is built from 16 residues. The CDR3 spells CAVSSILAGANGELFF. CDR3 in DNA: TGTGCCGTCAGTTCCATACTAGCGGGAGCTAACGGGGAGCTGTTTTTT.

This chain connects TRBV2 to TRBJ2-7; TRBD2 matches at 14 bases. The J call may be in error: the DNA end matches TRBJ2-1 better. The CDR3 extends over 14 amino acids. In germline, CDR1 is SNHLY, CDR2 FYNNEI. For the CDR3, the DNA is TGTGCCAGCAGTGAAGCCGGACTAGCGGGGGGGCAGTTCTTC. Residues: CASSEAGLAGGQFF.